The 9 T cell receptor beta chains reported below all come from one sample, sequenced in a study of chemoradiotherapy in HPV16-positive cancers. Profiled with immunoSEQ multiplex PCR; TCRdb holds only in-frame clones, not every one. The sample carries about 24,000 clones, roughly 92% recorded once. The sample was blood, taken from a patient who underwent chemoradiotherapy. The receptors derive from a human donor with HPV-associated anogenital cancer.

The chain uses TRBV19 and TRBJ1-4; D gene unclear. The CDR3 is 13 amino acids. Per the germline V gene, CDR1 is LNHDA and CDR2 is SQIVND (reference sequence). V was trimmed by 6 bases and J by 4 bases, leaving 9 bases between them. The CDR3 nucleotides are TGTGCCAGTAGGCAGAGCCTTAATGAAAAACTGTTTTTT. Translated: CASRQSLNEKLFF.

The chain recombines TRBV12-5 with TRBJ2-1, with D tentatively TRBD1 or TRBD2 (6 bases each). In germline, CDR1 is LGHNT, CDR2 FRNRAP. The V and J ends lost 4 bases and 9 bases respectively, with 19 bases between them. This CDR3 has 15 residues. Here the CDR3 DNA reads TGTGCTAGTGGTTGGGGACTCAGGGGATACGGTGAGCAGTTCTTC. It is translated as CASGWGLRGYGEQFF.

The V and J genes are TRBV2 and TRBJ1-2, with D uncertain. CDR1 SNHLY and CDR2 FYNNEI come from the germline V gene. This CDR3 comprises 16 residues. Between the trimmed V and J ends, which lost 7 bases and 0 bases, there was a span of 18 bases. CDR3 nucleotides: TGTGCCAGCAAACCGGTTGGTACATGGGCTAACTATGGCTACACCTTC. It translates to CASKPVGTWANYGYTF.

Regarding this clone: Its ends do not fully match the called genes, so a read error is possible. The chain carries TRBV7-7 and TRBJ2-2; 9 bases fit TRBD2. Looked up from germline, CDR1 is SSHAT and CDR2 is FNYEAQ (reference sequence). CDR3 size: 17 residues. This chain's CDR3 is CASSQPSGGRGTGELFF. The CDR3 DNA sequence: TGTGCTAGCAGCCAACCCTCCGGCGGGAGGGGCACCGGGGAGCTGTTTTTT.

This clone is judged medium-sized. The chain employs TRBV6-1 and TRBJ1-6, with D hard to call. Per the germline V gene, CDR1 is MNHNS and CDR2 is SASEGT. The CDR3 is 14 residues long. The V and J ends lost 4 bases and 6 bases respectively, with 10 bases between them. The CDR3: CASSARSLNSPLHF. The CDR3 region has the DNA TGTGCCAGCAGTGCCCGTAGCCTTAATTCACCCCTCCACTTT.

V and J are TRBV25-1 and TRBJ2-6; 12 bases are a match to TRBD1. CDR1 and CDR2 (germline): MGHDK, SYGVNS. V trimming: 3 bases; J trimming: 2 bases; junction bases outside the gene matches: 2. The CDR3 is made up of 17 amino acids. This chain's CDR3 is CASSDGTGGTGANVLTF. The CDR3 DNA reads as TGTGCCAGCAGTGACGGGACAGGGGGCACTGGGGCCAACGTCCTGACTTTC. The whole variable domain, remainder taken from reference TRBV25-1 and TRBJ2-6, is EADIYQTPRYLVIGTGKKITLECSQTMGHDKMYWYQQDPGMELHLIHYSYGVNSTEKGDLSSESTVSRIRTEHFPLTLESARPSHTSQYLCASSDGTGGTGANVLTFGAGSRLTVL.

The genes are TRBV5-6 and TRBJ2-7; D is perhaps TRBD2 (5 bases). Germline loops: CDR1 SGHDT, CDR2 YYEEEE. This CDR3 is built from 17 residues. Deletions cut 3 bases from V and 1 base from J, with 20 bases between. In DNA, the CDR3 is TGTGCCAGCAGCTCCCTGTTACGGGGTTCTAGTTCCTACGAGCAGTACTTC. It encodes CASSSLLRGSSSYEQYF. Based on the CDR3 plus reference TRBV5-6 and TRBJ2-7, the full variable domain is DAGVTQSPTHLIKTRGQQVTLRCSPKSGHDTVSWYQQALGQGPQFIFQYYEEEERQRGNFPDRFSGHQFPNYSSELNVNALLLGDSALYLCASSSLLRGSSSYEQYFGPGTRLTVT.

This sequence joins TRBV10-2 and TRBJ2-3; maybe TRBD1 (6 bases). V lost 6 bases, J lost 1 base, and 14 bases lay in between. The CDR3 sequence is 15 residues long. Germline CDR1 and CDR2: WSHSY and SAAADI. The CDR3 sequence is CASRGQNVRTDTQYF. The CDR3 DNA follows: TGCGCCAGCAGGGGACAAAACGTGCGCACAGATACGCAGTATTTT.

This CDR3 reads CASSPQGYGNTIYF. In DNA form, the CDR3 reads TGTGCCAGCAGCCCCCAGGGCTACGGAAACACCATATATTTT. V is TRBV11-2 and J is TRBJ1-3, with a possible D match to TRBD1 (5 bases). The V gene's germline CDR1 is SGHAT and CDR2 FQNNGV. Trimming cost V 5 bases and J 4 bases, with 12 bases left between them. There are 14 residues in the CDR3.